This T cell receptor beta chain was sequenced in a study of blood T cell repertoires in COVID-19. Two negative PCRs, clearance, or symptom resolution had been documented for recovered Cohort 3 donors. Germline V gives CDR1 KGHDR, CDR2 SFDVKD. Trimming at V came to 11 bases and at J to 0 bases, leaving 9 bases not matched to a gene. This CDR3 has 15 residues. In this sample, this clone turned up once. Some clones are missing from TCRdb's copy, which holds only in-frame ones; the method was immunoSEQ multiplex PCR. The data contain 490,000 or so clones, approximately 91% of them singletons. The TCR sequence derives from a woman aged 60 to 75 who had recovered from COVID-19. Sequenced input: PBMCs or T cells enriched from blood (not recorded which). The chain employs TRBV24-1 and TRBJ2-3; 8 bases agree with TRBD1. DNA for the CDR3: TGTGCCATCGGACCAGGGGGCTTTAGCACAGATACGCAGTATTTT. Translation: CAIGPGGFSTDTQYF.